These 16 T cell receptor beta chains were sequenced from one sample in a study of blood T cell repertoires in COVID-19. Libraries were prepared by immunoSEQ multiplex PCR; TCRdb keeps only in-frame clonotypes and omits some of them. The sample yields 90,000 to 120,000 clones, roughly 72% seen once. Material for sequencing was peripheral blood. These receptors came from a man aged 80 or over with acute or convalescent COVID-19.

V usage is TRBV18 and J usage is TRBJ2-1, with TRBD2 as a possible D gene (6 bases). In germline, CDR1 is KGHSH, CDR2 LQKENI. CDR3 size: 13 residues. V lost 6 bases and J 5 bases, leaving 11 bases between the germline ends. CDR3 DNA sequence: TGTGCCAGCTCGGCGGGACTGAACAATGAGCAGTTCTTC. Translating it yields CASSAGLNNEQFF.

This clone was picked up many times. CDR3 sequence: CASSLIFGREAKNIQYF. The CDR3 DNA sequence: TGTGCCAGCAGCTTAATATTCGGGAGGGAGGCCAAAAACATTCAGTACTTC. The chain carries TRBV7-2 and TRBJ2-4; 8 nucleotides align to TRBD2. This CDR3 is built from 17 residues. From germline, CDR1 is SGHTA and CDR2 FQGNSA. V lost 2 bases to trimming and J lost 1 base; unmatched junction nucleotides: 7. The whole variable domain, filled in from reference TRBV7-2 and TRBJ2-4, reads GAGVSQSPSNKVTEKGKDVELRCDPISGHTALYWYRQSLGQGLEFLIYFQGNSAPDKSGLPSDRFSAERTGGSVSTLTIQRTQQEDSAVYLCASSLIFGREAKNIQYFGAGTRLSVL.

This chain connects TRBV7-3 to TRBJ1-3, with unresolved D. The CDR3 length is 16 residues. Germline CDR1 SGHTA, CDR2 FQGTGA. Deletions cut 1 base from V and 0 bases from J, with 10 bases between. The CDR3 loop reads CASSLNPAGSGNTIYF. CDR3 DNA: TGTGCCAGCAGCTTAAACCCCGCGGGCTCTGGAAACACCATATATTTT.

The V gene is TRBV2, the J gene TRBJ1-1; no firm D call. The CDR3 length is 12 residues. V was trimmed by 6 bases and J by 3 bases, leaving 8 bases between them. Germline CDR1 and CDR2: SNHLY and FYNNEI. In DNA, the CDR3 is TGTGCCAGCAGGGCCGGGGACACTGAAGCTTTCTTT. Its protein is CASRAGDTEAFF.

The rearrangement joins TRBV5-8 to TRBJ2-7, with D tentatively TRBD2 (5 bases). The V and J ends lost 7 bases and 5 bases respectively, with 13 bases between them. CDR1 and CDR2 (germline): SGHTS, YDEGEE. CDR3 size: 12 residues. The CDR3 DNA reads as TGTGCCAGCTTCCGAGGGCCCCACGAGCAGTACTTC. Amino acids: CASFRGPHEQYF.

The chain recombines TRBV27 with TRBJ2-7; a weak D match, TRBD2 (5 bases). V gave up 3 bases and J gave up 0 bases, with 9 bases separating them. Germline CDR1 MNHEY, CDR2 SMNVEV (reference sequence). This CDR3 has 14 residues. The CDR3 spells CASSFRGSSYEQYF. The CDR3 region has the DNA TGTGCCAGCAGTTTTCGAGGGAGCTCCTACGAGCAGTACTTC.

This clone was counted at least ten times. Other DNA sequences in the same sample also yield this CDR3. This chain connects TRBV7-2 to TRBJ1-2, with a tentative D call TRBD1 (6 bases). Looked up from germline, CDR1 is SGHTA and CDR2 is FQGNSA. Trimming took off 4 bases at V and 4 bases at J, with 13 bases between the two ends. CDR3 length equals 14 residues. The CDR3 reads CASSSSGGSYGYTF. CDR3 coding DNA: TGTGCCAGCAGCTCAAGCGGGGGCTCCTATGGCTACACCTTC.

This clone showed up just a few times. The junction does not match germline at one end; this may be a read error. This specimen includes other DNA sequences encoding the same CDR3. The J gene is TRBJ1-4, the V gene TRBV12-3 or TRBV12-4, with D hard to call. CDR3 length: 13 amino acids. Here the CDR3 reads CASSLTTNEKLFF. CDR3 sequence (DNA): TGTGCCAGCAGTTTAACAACGAATGAAAAACTGTTTTTT.

The V gene is TRBV12-3 or TRBV12-4, the J gene TRBJ2-1, with D tentatively TRBD2 (6 bases). This CDR3 is 12 amino acids long. Trimming cost V 7 bases and J 4 bases, with 8 bases left between them. In DNA form, the CDR3 reads TGTGCCAGCATTAGCGGTTACAATGAGCAGTTCTTC. This translates into CASISGYNEQFF.

This clone was seen only once. The V call is TRBV11-2, the J call TRBJ2-7, with D perhaps matching TRBD2 (6 bases). V lost 0 bases, J lost 3 bases, and 12 bases lay in between. Germline-derived CDR1 and CDR2 are SGHAT and FQNNGV. CDR3 size: 15 residues. CDR3 protein: CASSLDGLANYEQYF. For the CDR3, the DNA is TGTGCCAGCAGCTTAGATGGGCTAGCGAACTACGAGCAGTACTTC. The variable domain in full, with the rest retrieved from reference TRBV11-2 and TRBJ2-7, is EAGVAQSPRYKIIEKRQSVAFWCNPISGHATLYWYQQILGQGPKLLIQFQNNGVVDDSQLPKDRFSAERLKGVDSTLKIQPAKLEDSAVYLCASSLDGLANYEQYFGPGTRLTVT.

This clone was picked up a small number of times. The rearrangement joins TRBV4-1 to TRBJ2-5; no firm D call. V gave up 4 bases and J gave up 2 bases, with 2 bases separating them. The CDR3 covers 11 residues. Looked up from germline, CDR1 is MGHRA and CDR2 is YSYEKL. This CDR3 reads CASSPQETQYF. CDR3 in DNA: TGCGCCAGCAGCCCTCAAGAGACCCAGTACTTC.

The rearrangement uses TRBV5-4 and TRBJ2-3; 14 bases are a match to TRBD2. The germline gives CDR1 SGHNT, CDR2 YYREEE (reference sequence). The V segment lost 0 bases and the J segment 5 bases; nucleotides outside the gene matches: 8. The CDR3 extends over 18 amino acids. The CDR3 sequence: CASSLGLAGGPSKDTQYF. The CDR3, as DNA: TGTGCCAGCAGCTTGGGACTAGCGGGAGGGCCGAGTAAAGATACGCAGTATTTT.

The J gene is TRBJ1-4, the V gene TRBV19; weak D call: TRBD1 (5 bases). The V end lost 4 bases, the J end lost 8 bases, and 11 bases lay between the germline ends. The CDR3 is made up of 13 amino acids. CDR1 and CDR2 (germline): LNHDA, SQIVND (reference sequence). In DNA, the CDR3 is TGTGCCAGTAGTAACAGAAGGGGAGAAAAACTGTTTTTT. This codes for CASSNRRGEKLFF.

The gene calls are TRBV7-9 and TRBJ2-2; the D gene is possibly TRBD1 (5 bases). Between the trimmed V and J ends, which lost 6 bases and 6 bases, there was a span of 8 bases. The CDR3 is made up of 12 amino acids. From germline, CDR1 is SEHNR and CDR2 FQNEAQ (reference sequence). The CDR3 reads CASRDTAGELFF. The CDR3 DNA reads TGTGCCAGCAGGGACACGGCCGGGGAGCTGTTTTTT. Full variable domain (outside the CDR3, taken from reference TRBV7-9 and TRBJ2-2): DTGVSQNPRHKITKRGQNVTFRCDPISEHNRLYWYRQTLGQGPEFLTYFQNEAQLEKSRLLSDRFSAERPKGSFSTLEIQRTEQGDSAMYLCASRDTAGELFFGEGSRLTVL.

In its sample, this clone was seen a few times. The V and J genes are TRBV7-9 and TRBJ1-3, with D possibly matching TRBD1 (5 bases). The length of the CDR3 is 16 residues. V gave up 5 bases and J gave up 0 bases, with 14 bases separating them. The germline gives CDR1 SEHNR, CDR2 FQNEAQ (reference sequence). This CDR3 is CASSALQASSGNTIYF. As DNA, the CDR3 is TGTGCCAGCAGCGCCCTACAGGCCTCCTCTGGAAACACCATATATTTT.

This clone was detected many times. J is TRBJ2-7 and V is TRBV6-1; D gene unclear. V was clipped by 3 bases and J by 3 bases, with 12 bases between them. Per germline, CDR1 MNHNS and CDR2 SASEGT. This CDR3 comprises 14 residues. The CDR3 bases are TGTGCCAGCAGTGACGAAGATAGCTACTACGAGCAGTACTTC. Its protein is CASSDEDSYYEQYF.